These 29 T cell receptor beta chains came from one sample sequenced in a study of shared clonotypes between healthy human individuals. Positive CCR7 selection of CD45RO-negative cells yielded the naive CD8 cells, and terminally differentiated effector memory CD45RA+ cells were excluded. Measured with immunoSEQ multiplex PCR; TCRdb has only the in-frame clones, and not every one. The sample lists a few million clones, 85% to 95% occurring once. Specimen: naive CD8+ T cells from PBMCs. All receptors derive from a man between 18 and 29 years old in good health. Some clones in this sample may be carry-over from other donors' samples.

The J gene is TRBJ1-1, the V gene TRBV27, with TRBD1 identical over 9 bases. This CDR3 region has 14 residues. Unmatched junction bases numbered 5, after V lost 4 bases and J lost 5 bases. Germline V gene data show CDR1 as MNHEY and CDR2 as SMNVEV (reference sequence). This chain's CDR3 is CASSYRTGETEAFF. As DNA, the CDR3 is TGTGCCAGCAGTTATCGGACAGGGGAAACTGAAGCTTTCTTT.

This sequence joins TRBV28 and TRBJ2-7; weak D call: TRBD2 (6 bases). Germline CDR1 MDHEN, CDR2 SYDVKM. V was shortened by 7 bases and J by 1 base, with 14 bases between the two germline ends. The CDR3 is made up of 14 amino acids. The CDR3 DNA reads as TGTGCCAGCACGTGGGTGGAGGGGTCCTACGAGCAGTACTTC. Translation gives CASTWVEGSYEQYF.

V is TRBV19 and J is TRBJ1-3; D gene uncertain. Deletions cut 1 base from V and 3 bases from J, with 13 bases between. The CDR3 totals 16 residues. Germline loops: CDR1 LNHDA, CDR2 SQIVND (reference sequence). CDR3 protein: CASSIVPGGIGNTIYF. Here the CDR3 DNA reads TGTGCCAGTAGTATAGTCCCAGGAGGAATTGGAAACACCATATATTTT.

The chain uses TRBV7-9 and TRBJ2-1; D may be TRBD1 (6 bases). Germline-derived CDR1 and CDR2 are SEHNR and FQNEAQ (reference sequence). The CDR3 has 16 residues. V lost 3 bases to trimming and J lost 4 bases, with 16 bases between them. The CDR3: CASSLGRTEKYNEQFF. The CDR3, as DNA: TGTGCCAGCAGCTTGGGTCGGACAGAGAAATACAATGAGCAGTTCTTC.

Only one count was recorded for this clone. The CDR3 DNA sequence: TGTGCCAGCAGCTTGGGGGCGGGAGGGCGGAATGAGCAGTTCTTC. This codes for CASSLGAGGRNEQFF. V is TRBV5-6 and J is TRBJ2-1; TRBD2 matches at 9 bases. V was clipped by 0 bases and J by 7 bases; unmatched bases: 5. CDR1 is SGHDT and CDR2 is YYEEEE in the germline V gene. The CDR3 is made up of 15 amino acids.

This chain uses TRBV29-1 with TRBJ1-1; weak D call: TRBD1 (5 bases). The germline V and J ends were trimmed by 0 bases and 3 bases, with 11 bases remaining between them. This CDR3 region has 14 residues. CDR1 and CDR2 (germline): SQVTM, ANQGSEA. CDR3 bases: TGCAGCGTTGAAGATGGGACCGGGCACACTGAAGCTTTCTTT. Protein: CSVEDGTGHTEAFF.

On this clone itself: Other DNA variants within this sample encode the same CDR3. CDR3 nucleotide sequence: TGTGCCAGCAGTCCCTCTACGGGCGAATCTTACAATGAGCAGTTCTTC. Amino acids: CASSPSTGESYNEQFF. The V call is TRBV27, the J call TRBJ2-1; no clear D. The CDR3 contains 16 residues. V dropped 5 bases and J dropped 4 bases, with 18 bases sitting between them. Per germline, CDR1 MNHEY and CDR2 SMNVEV (reference sequence).

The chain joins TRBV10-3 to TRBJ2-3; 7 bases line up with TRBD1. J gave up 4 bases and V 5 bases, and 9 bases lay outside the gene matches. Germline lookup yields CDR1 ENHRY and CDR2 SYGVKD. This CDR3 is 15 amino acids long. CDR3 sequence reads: CAISSDRAGADTQYF. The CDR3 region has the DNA TGTGCCATCAGTTCCGACAGGGCCGGGGCAGATACGCAGTATTTT.

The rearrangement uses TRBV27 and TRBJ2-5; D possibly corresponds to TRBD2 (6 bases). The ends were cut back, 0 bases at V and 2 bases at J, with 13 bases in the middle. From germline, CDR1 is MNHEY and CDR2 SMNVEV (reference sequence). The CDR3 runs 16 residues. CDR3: CASSLSAGAGQETQYF. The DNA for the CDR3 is TGTGCCAGCAGTTTATCCGCTGGTGCGGGACAAGAGACCCAGTACTTC.

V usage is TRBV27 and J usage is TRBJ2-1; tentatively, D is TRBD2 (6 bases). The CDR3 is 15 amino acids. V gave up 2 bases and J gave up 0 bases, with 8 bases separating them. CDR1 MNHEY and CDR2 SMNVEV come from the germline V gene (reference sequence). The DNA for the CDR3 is TGTGCCAGCAGTTTACGCGGGAACTCCTACAATGAGCAGTTCTTC. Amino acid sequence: CASSLRGNSYNEQFF.

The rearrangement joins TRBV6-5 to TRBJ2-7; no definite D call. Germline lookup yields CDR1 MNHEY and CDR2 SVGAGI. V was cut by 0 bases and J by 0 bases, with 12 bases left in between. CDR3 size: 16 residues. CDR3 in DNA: TGTGCCAGCAGTTACTCGCACGGCTCAATCTCCTACGAGCAGTACTTC. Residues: CASSYSHGSISYEQYF.

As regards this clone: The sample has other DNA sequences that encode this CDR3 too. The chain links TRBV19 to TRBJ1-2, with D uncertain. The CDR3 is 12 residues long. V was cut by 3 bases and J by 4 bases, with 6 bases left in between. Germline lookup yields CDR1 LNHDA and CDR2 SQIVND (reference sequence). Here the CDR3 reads CASSITGYGYTF. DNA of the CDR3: TGTGCCAGTAGTATTACGGGCTATGGCTACACCTTC.

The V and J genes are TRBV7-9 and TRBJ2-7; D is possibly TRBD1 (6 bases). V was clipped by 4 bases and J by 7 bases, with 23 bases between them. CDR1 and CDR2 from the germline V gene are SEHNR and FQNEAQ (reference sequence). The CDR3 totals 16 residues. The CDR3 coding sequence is TGTGCCAGCAGCTCCCAAGCGGACAGTACCAATCATGAGCAGTACTTC. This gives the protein CASSSQADSTNHEQYF.

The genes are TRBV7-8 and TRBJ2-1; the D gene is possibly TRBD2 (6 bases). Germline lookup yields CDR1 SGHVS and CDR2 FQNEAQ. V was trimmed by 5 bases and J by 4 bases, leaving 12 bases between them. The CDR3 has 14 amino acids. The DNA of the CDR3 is TGTGCCAGCAGCGCCGGGAGTGGGTACAATGAGCAGTTCTTC. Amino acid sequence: CASSAGSGYNEQFF.

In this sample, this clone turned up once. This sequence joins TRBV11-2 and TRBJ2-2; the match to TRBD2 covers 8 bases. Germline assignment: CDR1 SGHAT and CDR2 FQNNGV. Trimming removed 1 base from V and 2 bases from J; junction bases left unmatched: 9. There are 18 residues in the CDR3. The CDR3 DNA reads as TGTGCCAGCAGCTTAGGTAGACTAGCGATATCTAACACCGGGGAGCTGTTTTTT. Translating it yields CASSLGRLAISNTGELFF. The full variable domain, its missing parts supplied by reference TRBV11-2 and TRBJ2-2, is EAGVAQSPRYKIIEKRQSVAFWCNPISGHATLYWYQQILGQGPKLLIQFQNNGVVDDSQLPKDRFSAERLKGVDSTLKIQPAKLEDSAVYLCASSLGRLAISNTGELFFGEGSRLTVL.

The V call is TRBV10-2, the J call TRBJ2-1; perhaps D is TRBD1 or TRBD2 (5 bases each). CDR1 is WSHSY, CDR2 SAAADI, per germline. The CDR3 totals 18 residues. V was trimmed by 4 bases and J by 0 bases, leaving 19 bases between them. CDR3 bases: TGCGCCAGCAGTGCGAGGGGCCGACAGATCGGCTCCTACAATGAGCAGTTCTTC. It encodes CASSARGRQIGSYNEQFF.

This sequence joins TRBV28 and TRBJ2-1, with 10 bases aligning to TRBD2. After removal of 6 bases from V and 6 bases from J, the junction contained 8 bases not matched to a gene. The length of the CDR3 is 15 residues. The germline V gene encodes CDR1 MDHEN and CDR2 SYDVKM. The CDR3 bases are TGTGCCAGCAGCGCTGATCTAGCGGGAGCCAATGAGCAGTTCTTC. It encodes CASSADLAGANEQFF.

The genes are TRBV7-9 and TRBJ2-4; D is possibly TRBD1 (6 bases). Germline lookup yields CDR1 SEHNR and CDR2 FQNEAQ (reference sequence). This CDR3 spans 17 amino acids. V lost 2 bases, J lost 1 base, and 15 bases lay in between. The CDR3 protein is CASSLISQGMAKNIQYF. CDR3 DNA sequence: TGTGCCAGCAGCTTAATATCGCAGGGGATGGCCAAAAACATTCAGTACTTC.

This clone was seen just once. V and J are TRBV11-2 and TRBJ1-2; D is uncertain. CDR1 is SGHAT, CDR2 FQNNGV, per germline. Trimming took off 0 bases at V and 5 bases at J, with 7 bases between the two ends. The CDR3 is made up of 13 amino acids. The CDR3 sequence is CASSLETGYGYTF. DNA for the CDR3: TGTGCCAGCAGCTTAGAAACGGGATATGGCTACACCTTC.

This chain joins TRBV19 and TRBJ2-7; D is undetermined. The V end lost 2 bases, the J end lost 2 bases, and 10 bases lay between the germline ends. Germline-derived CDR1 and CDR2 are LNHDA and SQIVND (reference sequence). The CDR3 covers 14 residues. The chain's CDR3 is CASSISELAYEQYF. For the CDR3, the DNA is TGTGCCAGTAGTATATCAGAGCTGGCCTACGAGCAGTACTTC. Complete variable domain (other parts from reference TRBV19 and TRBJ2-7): DGGITQSPKYLFRKEGQNVTLSCEQNLNHDAMYWYRQDPGQGLRLIYYSQIVNDFQKGDIAEGYSVSREKKESFPLTVTSAQKNPTAFYLCASSISELAYEQYFGPGTRLTVT.

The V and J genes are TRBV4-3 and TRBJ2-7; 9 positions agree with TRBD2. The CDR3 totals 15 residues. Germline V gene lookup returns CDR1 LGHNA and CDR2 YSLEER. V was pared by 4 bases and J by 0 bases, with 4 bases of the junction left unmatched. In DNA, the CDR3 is TGCGCCAGCAGCCTTAGCGGGGGCAGCTCCTACGAGCAGTACTTC. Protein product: CASSLSGGSSYEQYF.

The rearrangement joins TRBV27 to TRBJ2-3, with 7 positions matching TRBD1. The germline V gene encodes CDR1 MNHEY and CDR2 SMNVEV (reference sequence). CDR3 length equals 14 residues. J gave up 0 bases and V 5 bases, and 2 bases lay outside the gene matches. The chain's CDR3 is CASSRDSSTDTQYF. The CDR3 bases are TGTGCCAGCAGTAGGGACAGCAGCACAGATACGCAGTATTTT.

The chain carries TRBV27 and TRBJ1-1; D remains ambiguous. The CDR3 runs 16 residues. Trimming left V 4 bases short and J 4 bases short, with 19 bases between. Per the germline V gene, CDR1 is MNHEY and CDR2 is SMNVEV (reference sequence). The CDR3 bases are TGTGCCAGCAGTTCCTCCGCTGAGTGGATAATCACTGAAGCTTTCTTT. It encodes CASSSSAEWIITEAFF.

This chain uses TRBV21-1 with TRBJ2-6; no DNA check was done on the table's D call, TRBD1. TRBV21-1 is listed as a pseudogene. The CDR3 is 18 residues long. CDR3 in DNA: TGTGCCAGCAGCATCGGACGGACACCATGCTCTGGGGCCAACGTCCTGACTTTC. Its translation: CASSIGRTPCSGANVLTF.

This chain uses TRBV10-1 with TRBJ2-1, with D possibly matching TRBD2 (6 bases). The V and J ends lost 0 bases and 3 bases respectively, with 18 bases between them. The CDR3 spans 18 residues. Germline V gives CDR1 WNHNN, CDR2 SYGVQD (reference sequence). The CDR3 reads CASSESHLLSGIYNEQFF. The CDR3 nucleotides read TGCGCCAGCAGTGAGTCCCACCTCCTTAGCGGAATCTACAATGAGCAGTTCTTC.

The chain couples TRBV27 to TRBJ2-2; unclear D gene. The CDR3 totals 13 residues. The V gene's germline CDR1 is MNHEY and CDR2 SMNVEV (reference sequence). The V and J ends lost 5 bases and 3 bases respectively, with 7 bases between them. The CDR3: CASSPQYTGELFF. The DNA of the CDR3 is TGTGCCAGCAGTCCACAATACACCGGGGAGCTGTTTTTT.

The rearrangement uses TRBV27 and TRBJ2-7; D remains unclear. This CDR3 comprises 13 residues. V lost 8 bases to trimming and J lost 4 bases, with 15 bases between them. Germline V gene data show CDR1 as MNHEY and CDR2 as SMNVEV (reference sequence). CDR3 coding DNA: TGTGCCAGCTCTTCTCGTATCAAGTACGAGCAGTACTTC. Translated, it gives CASSSRIKYEQYF.

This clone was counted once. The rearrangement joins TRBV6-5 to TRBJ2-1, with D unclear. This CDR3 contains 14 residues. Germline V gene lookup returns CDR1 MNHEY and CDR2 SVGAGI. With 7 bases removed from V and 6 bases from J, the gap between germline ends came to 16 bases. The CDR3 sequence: CASKGRSDRNEQFF. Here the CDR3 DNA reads TGTGCCAGCAAAGGACGCTCGGATCGCAATGAGCAGTTCTTC.

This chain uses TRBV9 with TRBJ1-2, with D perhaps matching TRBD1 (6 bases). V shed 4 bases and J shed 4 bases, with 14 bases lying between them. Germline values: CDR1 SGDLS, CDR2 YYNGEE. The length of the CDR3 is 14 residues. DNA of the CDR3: TGTGCCAGCAGCTCATCACAGGGTCTCTATGGCTACACCTTC. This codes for CASSSSQGLYGYTF.